One and the same sample provided the 5 T cell receptor beta chains below, sequenced in a study of CD4+ T cells in melanoma. Method: immunoSEQ multiplex PCR; TCRdb's copy keeps in-frame clones and lacks some. The sample has 10,000 to 13,000 clones; less than 75% are singletons. The specimen was cells from a culture (not recorded whether cultured in vitro). The receptors come from a human donor with melanoma.

This clone was seen more than once but under ten times. The chain carries TRBV2 and TRBJ1-5, with D maybe TRBD1 (6 bases). The CDR3 contains 15 residues. CDR1 and CDR2 (germline): SNHLY, FYNNEI. Trimming left V 6 bases short and J 2 bases short, with 14 bases between. CDR3 amino acids: CASRTGGGGNQPQHF. The CDR3 region has the DNA TGTGCCAGCAGAACGGGAGGGGGAGGCAATCAGCCCCAGCATTTT.

V is TRBV10-3 and J is TRBJ2-1; D is perhaps TRBD1 (8 bases). CDR1 is ENHRY and CDR2 is SYGVKD in the germline V gene. The CDR3 has 13 amino acids. Deletions cut 8 bases from V and 11 bases from J, with 19 bases between. The CDR3 reads CAIGRGDRTKQFF. The CDR3 bases are TGTGCCATCGGCCGGGGGGACAGGACAAAGCAGTTCTTC.

V usage is TRBV11-2 and J usage is TRBJ1-5; TRBD1 might be the D (5 bases). V was pared by 5 bases and J by 7 bases, with 18 bases between. Germline lookup yields CDR1 SGHAT and CDR2 FQNNGV. This CDR3 is 15 amino acids long. The CDR3 region is CASSPWGAPGQPQHF. The DNA of the CDR3 is TGTGCCAGCAGCCCCTGGGGCGCCCCGGGGCAGCCCCAGCATTTT.

This rearrangement joins TRBV2 to TRBJ2-5, with D possibly being TRBD2 (6 bases). The V and J ends lost 4 bases and 11 bases respectively, with 11 bases between them. Germline lookup yields CDR1 SNHLY and CDR2 FYNNEI. The CDR3 is 11 residues long. CDR3 loop: CASSVTGEQYF. For the CDR3, the DNA is TGTGCCAGCAGTGTAACGGGAGAGCAGTACTTC.

The rearrangement links TRBV9 to TRBJ2-1; D is unresolved. The CDR3 length is 16 residues. Trimming shortened V by 4 bases and J by 9 bases, and 23 bases separated the two germline ends. Germline V lookup: CDR1 SGDLS, CDR2 YYNGEE. CDR3 coding DNA: TGTGCCAGCAGCCCTAGACCCCCGCACCTCTGGGGTGAGCAGTTCTTC. Encoded protein: CASSPRPPHLWGEQFF. Based on the CDR3 plus reference TRBV9 and TRBJ2-1, the full variable domain is DSGVTQTPKHLITATGQRVTLRCSPRSGDLSVYWYQQSLDQGLQFLIQYYNGEERAKGNILERFSAQQFPDLHSELNLSSLELGDSALYFCASSPRPPHLWGEQFFGPGTRLTVL.